This is a list of T cell receptor beta chains from one sample in a study of T-cell reconstitution after alpha-beta-depleted transplantation in children. One entry per CDR3 protein, called by TCRdb with MiXCR from the PCR reads. Of roughly 150,000 distinct CDR3 sequences in the sample, 11% were seen once. The sample consisted of PBMCs, taken before TCRalphabeta/CD19-depleted stem cell transplant. The receptor set was obtained from a boy between 2 and 10 years old with acute myeloid leukemia, due to receive a stem cell transplant. CDR3s include the opening cysteine and the closing phenylalanine or tryptophan. Each record gives: J gene, V gene, clone size, D gene, CDR3 DNA, CDR3 protein. The D gene is left open where the match is weak. Clone size, where shown, is once, few, many, or a class for clones that have expanded.

j_call: TRBJ2-7
v_call: TRBV5-6
clone_size: many
d_call: NA
cdr3_nt: TGTGCCAGCAGCTTGTGGGGCTACTCCTACGAGCAGTACTTC
cdr3_aa: CASSLWGYSYEQYF

j_call: TRBJ2-1
v_call: TRBV27
clone_size: many
d_call: TRBD2
cdr3_nt: TGTGCCAGCAGTTCCGCGGGGGTCGAGAGCTCCTACAATGAGCAGTTCTTC
cdr3_aa: CASSSAGVESSYNEQFF

j_call: TRBJ2-7
v_call: TRBV11-2
clone_size: many
d_call: TRBD1
cdr3_nt: TGTGCCAGCTTGACCGGGACAGGCCGGGAGCAGTACTTC
cdr3_aa: CASLTGTGREQYF

j_call: TRBJ2-1
v_call: TRBV12-3/TRBV12-4
clone_size: many
d_call: NA
cdr3_nt: TGTGCCAGCAGTTTAAAGGGAGCTGAGCAGTTCTTC
cdr3_aa: CASSLKGAEQFF

j_call: TRBJ1-4
v_call: TRBV6-5
clone_size: many
d_call: TRBD1
cdr3_nt: TGTGCCAGCAGTTACACAGGGGGCAATGAAAAACTGTTTTTT
cdr3_aa: CASSYTGGNEKLFF

j_call: TRBJ1-1
v_call: TRBV6-5
clone_size: many
d_call: NA
cdr3_nt: TGTGCCAGCACCCTTTCCGGGACCCGGACTGAAGCTTTCTTT
cdr3_aa: CASTLSGTRTEAFF

j_call: TRBJ1-4
v_call: TRBV7-9
clone_size: many
d_call: NA
cdr3_nt: TGTGCCAGCAGCGACGTACAGTGGAATGAAAAACTGTTTTTT
cdr3_aa: CASSDVQWNEKLFF

j_call: TRBJ1-2
v_call: TRBV6-5
clone_size: many
d_call: NA
cdr3_nt: TGTGCCAGCAGTTACGGGGGGGGCAGGGCTTATGGCTACACCTTC
cdr3_aa: CASSYGGGRAYGYTF

j_call: TRBJ2-3
v_call: TRBV11-2
clone_size: many
d_call: NA
cdr3_nt: TGTGCCAGCAGCTTCCAAGTAGGGGGAGATACGCAGTATTTT
cdr3_aa: CASSFQVGGDTQYF

j_call: TRBJ1-3
v_call: TRBV9
clone_size: many
d_call: TRBD1
cdr3_nt: TGTGCCAGCAGCGTAGGAGGGGGCGACGGAAACACCATATATTTT
cdr3_aa: CASSVGGGDGNTIYF

j_call: TRBJ2-1
v_call: TRBV6-1
clone_size: many
d_call: NA
cdr3_nt: TGTGCCAGCAGTACCCCGGGAGTATGGGACAATGAGCAGTTCTTC
cdr3_aa: CASSTPGVWDNEQFF

j_call: TRBJ2-1
v_call: TRBV5-1
clone_size: many
d_call: TRBD1
cdr3_nt: TGCGCCAGCAGCTTGAACGACAGGGAGTTTAATGAGCAGTTCTTC
cdr3_aa: CASSLNDREFNEQFF

j_call: TRBJ2-6
v_call: TRBV10-3
clone_size: many
d_call: TRBD2
cdr3_nt: TGTGCCATCAGGCCCGGACTAGCGGGAGTGACTGGGGCCAACGTCCTGACTTTC
cdr3_aa: CAIRPGLAGVTGANVLTF

j_call: TRBJ1-2
v_call: TRBV28
clone_size: NA
d_call: NA
cdr3_nt: TGTGCCATCGGCCCCGGGGTAACCCCCTGCTACACCTTC
cdr3_aa: CAIGPGVTPCYTF

j_call: TRBJ2-3
v_call: TRBV20-1
clone_size: many
d_call: TRBD2
cdr3_nt: TGCAGCAAAACGGCGGGAGGGCCAGCAGATACGCAGTATTTT
cdr3_aa: CSKTAGGPADTQYF

j_call: TRBJ2-2
v_call: TRBV3-1
clone_size: many
d_call: TRBD2
cdr3_nt: TGTGCCGTTCAGCTGGGGGGGGCCGGGGAGCTGTTTTTT
cdr3_aa: CAVQLGGAGELFF

j_call: TRBJ2-7
v_call: TRBV20-1
clone_size: many
d_call: NA
cdr3_nt: TGCAGTGCTAGAGATCGGGTGTTATACGAGCAGTACTTC
cdr3_aa: CSARDRVLYEQYF

j_call: TRBJ1-1
v_call: TRBV5-1
clone_size: many
d_call: NA
cdr3_nt: TGCGCCAGCAGCCTCCGTGGCAGGGAAGCTTTCTTT
cdr3_aa: CASSLRGREAFF

j_call: TRBJ1-4
v_call: TRBV7-2
clone_size: many
d_call: NA
cdr3_nt: TGTGCCAGCAGCTTAGTCGGTGGCAGGGAGGAAAAACTGTTTTTT
cdr3_aa: CASSLVGGREEKLFF

j_call: TRBJ2-1
v_call: TRBV24-1
clone_size: many
d_call: TRBD2
cdr3_nt: TGTGCCACCAGGGTAACTAGCGGGACCTACAATGAGCAGTTCTTC
cdr3_aa: CATRVTSGTYNEQFF

j_call: TRBJ2-7
v_call: TRBV3-1
clone_size: many
d_call: TRBD2
cdr3_nt: TGTGCCAGCAGCCAGTTTCCTCCTAGCGGGAGAACCTACGAGCAGTACTTC
cdr3_aa: CASSQFPPSGRTYEQYF

j_call: TRBJ1-3
v_call: TRBV29-1
clone_size: many
d_call: NA
cdr3_nt: TGCAGCGTGGCGGGAACTAGCTCTGGAAACACCATATATTTT
cdr3_aa: CSVAGTSSGNTIYF

j_call: TRBJ1-2
v_call: TRBV12-3/TRBV12-4
clone_size: many
d_call: NA
cdr3_nt: TGTGCCAGCAGCCAGCGCAAGGCTGGCTACACCTTC
cdr3_aa: CASSQRKAGYTF

j_call: TRBJ2-7
v_call: TRBV4-1
clone_size: NA
d_call: NA
cdr3_nt: TGCGCCAGCAGCCCCTTCCGGAGCACCTACGAGCAATACTTC
cdr3_aa: CASSPFRSTYEQYF

j_call: TRBJ2-5
v_call: TRBV25-1
clone_size: many
d_call: TRBD1
cdr3_nt: TGTGCCAGCAGTGACAGGGGGCTGGAGACCCAGTACTTC
cdr3_aa: CASSDRGLETQYF

j_call: TRBJ2-7
v_call: TRBV12-3/TRBV12-4
clone_size: many
d_call: TRBD1
cdr3_nt: TGTGCCAGCACACAGGGGTCCCTCGAGCAGTACTTC
cdr3_aa: CASTQGSLEQYF

j_call: TRBJ2-7
v_call: TRBV28
clone_size: NA
d_call: NA
cdr3_nt: TGTGCCAGCAGAGATAGCGACTACGAGCAGTACTTC
cdr3_aa: CASRDSDYEQYF

j_call: TRBJ1-5
v_call: TRBV20-1
clone_size: many
d_call: NA
cdr3_nt: TGCAGTGCTTATGGACAGAATAATCAGCCCCAGCATTTT
cdr3_aa: CSAYGQNNQPQHF

j_call: TRBJ1-6
v_call: TRBV19
clone_size: many
d_call: NA
cdr3_nt: TGTGCCAGTACAGGACACTCAAGTTCACCCCTCCACTTT
cdr3_aa: CASTGHSSSPLHF

j_call: TRBJ1-5
v_call: TRBV4-1
clone_size: few
d_call: NA
cdr3_nt: TGCGCCAGCAGCCAAGAGACCGCGAGCAATCAGCCCCAGCATTTT
cdr3_aa: CASSQETASNQPQHF

j_call: TRBJ2-2
v_call: TRBV10-3
clone_size: many
d_call: TRBD1
cdr3_nt: TGTGCCATCGCCCACCGGGACAGGGGGACCGGGGAGCTGTTTTTT
cdr3_aa: CAIAHRDRGTGELFF

j_call: TRBJ1-2
v_call: TRBV20-1
clone_size: NA
d_call: NA
cdr3_nt: TGCAGTGCTAGAGACCCGCACTCTGACTATGGCTACACCTTC
cdr3_aa: CSARDPHSDYGYTF

j_call: TRBJ2-1
v_call: TRBV12-3/TRBV12-4
clone_size: many
d_call: NA
cdr3_nt: TGTGCCAGCACCGACGGGGCCAGCTCCTACAATGAGCAGTTCTTC
cdr3_aa: CASTDGASSYNEQFF